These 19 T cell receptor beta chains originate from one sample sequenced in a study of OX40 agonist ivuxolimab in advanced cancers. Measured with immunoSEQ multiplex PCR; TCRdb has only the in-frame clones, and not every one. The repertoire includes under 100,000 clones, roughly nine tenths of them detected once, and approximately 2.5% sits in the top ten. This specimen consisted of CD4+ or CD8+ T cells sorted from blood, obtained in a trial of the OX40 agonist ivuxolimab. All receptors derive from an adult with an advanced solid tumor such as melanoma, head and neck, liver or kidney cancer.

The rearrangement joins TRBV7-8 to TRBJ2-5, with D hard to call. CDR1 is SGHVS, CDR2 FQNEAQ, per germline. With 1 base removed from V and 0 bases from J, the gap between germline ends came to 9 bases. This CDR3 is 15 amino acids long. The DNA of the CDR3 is TGTGCCAGCAGCTTAGGCGGATTGTACCAAGAGACCCAGTACTTC. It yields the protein CASSLGGLYQETQYF.

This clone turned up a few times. CDR3: CASSLRTGDYEQYF. The CDR3 DNA reads TGTGCCAGCAGCCTCCGGACAGGCGACTACGAGCAGTACTTC. V and J are TRBV5-5 and TRBJ2-7; 7 bases fit TRBD1. Germline CDR1 reads SGHKS; CDR2 reads YYEKEE (reference sequence). The CDR3 covers 14 residues. The V gene end was trimmed by 4 bases and the J gene end by 3 bases; junction bases not matched to a gene: 7.

CDR3 DNA: TGTGCCAGCAGCTTCGGGACTAGCGGGAGTGAGACCTACGAGCAGTACTTC. Encoded protein: CASSFGTSGSETYEQYF. J is TRBJ2-7 and V is TRBV7-9, with TRBD2 matching over 14 bases. V shed 3 bases and J 2 bases; nucleotides not matched to a gene: 6. CDR3 length: 17 amino acids. Germline V gives CDR1 SEHNR, CDR2 FQNEAQ (reference sequence). Based on the CDR3 plus reference TRBV7-9 and TRBJ2-7, the full variable domain is DTGVSQNPRHKITKRGQNVTFRCDPISEHNRLYWYRQTLGQGPEFLTYFQNEAQLEKSRLLSDRFSAERPKGSFSTLEIQRTEQGDSAMYLCASSFGTSGSETYEQYFGPGTRLTVT.

In nucleotides, the CDR3 is TGTGCCAGCAGCTTAGGCAATAGCGGAGGCTCCTACGAGCAGTACTTC. It specifies CASSLGNSGGSYEQYF. The chain employs TRBV7-9 and TRBJ2-7; D is possibly TRBD2 (6 bases). The germline gives CDR1 SEHNR, CDR2 FQNEAQ (reference sequence). The CDR3 has 16 residues. V was pared by 1 base and J by 0 bases, with 13 bases between.

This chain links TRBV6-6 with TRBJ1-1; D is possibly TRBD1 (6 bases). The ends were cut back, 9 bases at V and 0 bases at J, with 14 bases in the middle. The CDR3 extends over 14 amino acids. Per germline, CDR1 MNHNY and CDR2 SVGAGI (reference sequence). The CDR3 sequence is CASSKDSMNTEAFF. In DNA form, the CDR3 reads TGTGCCAGTTCCAAGGACAGCATGAACACTGAAGCTTTCTTT.

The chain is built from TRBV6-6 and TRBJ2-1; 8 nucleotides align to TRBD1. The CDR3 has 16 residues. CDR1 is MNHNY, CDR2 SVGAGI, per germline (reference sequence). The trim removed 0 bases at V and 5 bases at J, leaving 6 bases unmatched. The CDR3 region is CASSYSRTGLDNEQFF. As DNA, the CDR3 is TGTGCCAGCAGTTACTCTAGGACAGGGTTGGACAATGAGCAGTTCTTC.

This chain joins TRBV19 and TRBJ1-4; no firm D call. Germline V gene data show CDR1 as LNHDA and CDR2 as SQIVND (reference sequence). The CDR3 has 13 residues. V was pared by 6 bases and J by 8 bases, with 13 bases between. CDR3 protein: CASSPDFVEKLFF. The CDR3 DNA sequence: TGTGCCAGTAGCCCCGATTTTGTGGAAAAACTGTTTTTT.

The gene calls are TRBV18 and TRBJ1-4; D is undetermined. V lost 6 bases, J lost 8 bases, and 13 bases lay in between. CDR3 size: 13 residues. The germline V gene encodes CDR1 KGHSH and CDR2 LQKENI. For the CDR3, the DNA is TGTGCCAGCTCTGGTGACGCCAGGGAAAAACTGTTTTTT. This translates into CASSGDAREKLFF. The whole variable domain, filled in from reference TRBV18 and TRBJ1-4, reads NAGVMQNPRHLVRRRGQEARLRCSPMKGHSHVYWYRQLPEEGLKFMVYLQKENIIDESGMPKERFSAEFPKEGPSILRIQQVVRGDSAAYFCASSGDAREKLFFGSGTQLSVL.

For the CDR3, the DNA is TGTGCCAGTACGACTAGCATGGCGAACAATGAGCAGTTCTTC. Translation: CASTTSMANNEQFF. V is TRBV6-5 and J is TRBJ2-1; 7 bases match TRBD2. With 9 bases clipped from V and 5 bases from J, the junction kept 10 bases outside the gene matches. The CDR3 sequence is 14 residues long. Germline V gene sequence: CDR1 MNHEY, CDR2 SVGAGI.

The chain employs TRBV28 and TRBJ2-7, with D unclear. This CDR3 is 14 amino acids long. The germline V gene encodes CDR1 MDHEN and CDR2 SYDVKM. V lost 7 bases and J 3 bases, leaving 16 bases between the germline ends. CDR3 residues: CASTTNLQFYEQYF. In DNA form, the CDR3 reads TGTGCCAGCACCACAAATCTCCAGTTCTACGAGCAGTACTTC.

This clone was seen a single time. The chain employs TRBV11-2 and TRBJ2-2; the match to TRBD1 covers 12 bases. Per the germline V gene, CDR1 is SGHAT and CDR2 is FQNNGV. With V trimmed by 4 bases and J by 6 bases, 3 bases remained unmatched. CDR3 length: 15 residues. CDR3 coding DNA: TGTGCCAGCAGCTCCGGGACAGGGGGCTCCGGGGAGCTGTTTTTT. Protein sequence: CASSSGTGGSGELFF.

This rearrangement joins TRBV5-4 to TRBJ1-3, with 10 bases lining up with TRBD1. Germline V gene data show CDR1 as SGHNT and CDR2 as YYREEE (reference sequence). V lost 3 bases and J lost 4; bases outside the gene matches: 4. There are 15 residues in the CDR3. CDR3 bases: TGTGCCAGCAGCTCCGGGACAGGGGTAGGAAACACCATATATTTT. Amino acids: CASSSGTGVGNTIYF.

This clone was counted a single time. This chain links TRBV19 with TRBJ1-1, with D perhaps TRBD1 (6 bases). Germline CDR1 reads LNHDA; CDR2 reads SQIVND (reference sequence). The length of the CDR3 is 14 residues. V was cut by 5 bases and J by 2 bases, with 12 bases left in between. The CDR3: CASSQGTLNTEAFF. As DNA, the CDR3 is TGTGCCAGTAGTCAGGGGACACTTAACACTGAAGCTTTCTTT.

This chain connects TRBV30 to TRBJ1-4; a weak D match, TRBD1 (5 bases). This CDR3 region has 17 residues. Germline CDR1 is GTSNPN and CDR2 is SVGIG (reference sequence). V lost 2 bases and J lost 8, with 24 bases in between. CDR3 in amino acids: CAWSPPPREKTAEKLFF. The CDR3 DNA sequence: TGTGCCTGGAGTCCACCTCCCAGGGAAAAGACCGCCGAAAAACTGTTTTTT.

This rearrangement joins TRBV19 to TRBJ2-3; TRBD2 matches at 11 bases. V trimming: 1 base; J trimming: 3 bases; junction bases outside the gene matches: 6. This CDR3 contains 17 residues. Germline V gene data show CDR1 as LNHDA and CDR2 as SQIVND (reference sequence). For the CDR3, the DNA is TGTGCCAGTAGTATAGGCGGAATAGCGGGAGGGACAGATACGCAGTATTTT. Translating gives CASSIGGIAGGTDTQYF.

The CDR3 region is CASSSQGHNSPLHF. CDR3 nucleotides: TGTGCCAGCAGCTCACAGGGACACAATTCACCCCTCCACTTT. This chain connects TRBV7-2 to TRBJ1-6, with D possibly matching TRBD1 (6 bases). Germline V gene data show CDR1 as SGHTA and CDR2 as FQGNSA. This CDR3 spans 14 amino acids. V lost 4 bases and J lost 7, with 11 bases in between.

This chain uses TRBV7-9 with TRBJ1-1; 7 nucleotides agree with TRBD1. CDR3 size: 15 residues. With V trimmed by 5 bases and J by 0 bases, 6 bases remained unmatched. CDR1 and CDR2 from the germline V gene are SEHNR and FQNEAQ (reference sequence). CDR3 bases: TGTGCCAGCAGCCCTCAACAGGGGTTGAACACTGAAGCTTTCTTT. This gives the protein CASSPQQGLNTEAFF.

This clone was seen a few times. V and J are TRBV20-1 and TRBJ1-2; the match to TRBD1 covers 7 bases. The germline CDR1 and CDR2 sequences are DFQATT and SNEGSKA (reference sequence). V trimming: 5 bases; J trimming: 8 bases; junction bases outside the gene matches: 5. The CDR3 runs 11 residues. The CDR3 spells CSAPGTEGYTF. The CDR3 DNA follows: TGCAGTGCTCCTGGGACAGAGGGCTACACCTTC.

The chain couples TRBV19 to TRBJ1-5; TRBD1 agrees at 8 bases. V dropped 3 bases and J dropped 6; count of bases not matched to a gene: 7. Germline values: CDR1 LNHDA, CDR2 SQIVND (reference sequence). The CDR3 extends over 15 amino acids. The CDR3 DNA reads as TGTGCCAGTAGTATCTACAGGGGGTTGGTTCAGCCCCAGCATTTT. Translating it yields CASSIYRGLVQPQHF.